This is a list of T cell receptor beta chains from one sample in a study of blood T cell repertoires in COVID-19. Clones were sequenced by immunoSEQ multiplex PCR, and TCRdb holds only the in-frame ones, with some missing. The data contain roughly 330,000 clones, just over 85% of them seen just once; the ten biggest clones take up 10%. Source material: PBMCs or T cells enriched from blood (not recorded which). These receptors came from a woman between 18 and 29 years old who had recovered from COVID-19. The CDR3 runs from the conserved cysteine through the conserved F or W. The order of the fields is CDR3 length, J gene, clone size, V gene, D gene, CDR3 DNA, CDR3 protein. D genes are given only for firm matches. Some rows mark clone size as missing; the rest say once, few, many or name a class of expanded clone.

length: 13
J: TRBJ1-2
size: NA
V: TRBV6-5
D: TRBD1
DNA: TGTGCCAGTCGTACAGGGGCCCTCTCTGGCTACACCTTC
CDR3: CASRTGALSGYTF

length: 14
J: TRBJ2-2
size: NA
V: TRBV10-3
D: TRBD1
DNA: TGTGCCATCAGGGATGGGACAGTTACCGGGGAGCTGTTTTTT
CDR3: CAIRDGTVTGELFF

length: 16
J: TRBJ2-6
size: NA
V: TRBV28
D: NA
DNA: TGTGCCAGCAGTTTTTTAGGGGAAGATGGGGCCAACGTCCTGACTTTC
CDR3: CASSFLGEDGANVLTF

length: 15
J: TRBJ1-6
size: NA
V: TRBV18
D: TRBD1
DNA: TGTGCCAGCTCGCCGGGACAGTCTTATAATTCACCCCTCCACTTT
CDR3: CASSPGQSYNSPLHF

length: 16
J: TRBJ1-5
size: NA
V: TRBV18
D: NA
DNA: TGTGCCAGCTCACCACCGAGGGATTTTGGTGATCAGCCCCAGCATTTT
CDR3: CASSPPRDFGDQPQHF

length: 13
J: TRBJ2-4
size: NA
V: TRBV5-4
D: NA
DNA: TGTGCCAGCAGCTTGGACAGGGGGGGGTTTGCCTACTTC
CDR3: CASSLDRGGFAYF

length: 16
J: TRBJ1-2
size: NA
V: TRBV3-1/TRBV3-2
D: TRBD1
DNA: TGTGCCAGCAGCCAAAGAGGGACAGGGGAACGCGGTGGCTACACCTTC
CDR3: CASSQRGTGERGGYTF

length: 14
J: TRBJ2-7
size: NA
V: TRBV5-6
D: TRBD2
DNA: TGTGCCAGCAGCGGCGGACTAGCCACCTACGAGCAGTACTTC
CDR3: CASSGGLATYEQYF

length: 15
J: TRBJ1-1
size: NA
V: TRBV9
D: TRBD1
DNA: TGTGCCAGCAGCGTAGAAGGACAGGGGTACACTGAAGCTTTCTTT
CDR3: CASSVEGQGYTEAFF

length: 16
J: TRBJ2-5
size: NA
V: TRBV7-3
D: TRBD1
DNA: TGTGCCAGCAGCCTTGCGGGACAGGGACCCCAAGAGACCCAGTACTTC
CDR3: CASSLAGQGPQETQYF

length: 11
J: TRBJ1-2
size: NA
V: TRBV29-1
D: TRBD1
DNA: TGCAGCGCTTGGACAGGGGATGGCTACACCTTC
CDR3: CSAWTGDGYTF

length: 18
J: TRBJ1-2
size: NA
V: TRBV19
D: TRBD1
DNA: TGTGCCAGTACCGCCGAGGGGGACAGGCCCTTTTCTAGCTATGGCTACACCTTC
CDR3: CASTAEGDRPFSSYGYTF

length: 20
J: TRBJ2-1
size: NA
V: TRBV5-1
D: NA
DNA: TGCGCCAGCAGCTTTGTGGGACAGGGGAGTGCTAGCGGGGCTTACAATGAGCAGTTCTTC
CDR3: CASSFVGQGSASGAYNEQFF

length: 15
J: TRBJ2-1
size: few
V: TRBV13
D: TRBD1
DNA: TGTGCCAGCAGGATAACAGGGGATCGCTACAATGAGCAGTTCTTC
CDR3: CASRITGDRYNEQFF

length: 15
J: TRBJ2-3
size: NA
V: TRBV30
D: TRBD1
DNA: TGTGCCTGGAGTGAGGGACAGGGCGCCACAGATACGCAGTATTTT
CDR3: CAWSEGQGATDTQYF

length: 18
J: TRBJ2-7
size: once
V: TRBV4-1
D: TRBD2
DNA: TGCGCCAGCAGCCAACCCCGGAGTTCGGGAGGGCCGGCGTTAGAGCAGTACTTC
CDR3: CASSQPRSSGGPALEQYF

length: 17
J: TRBJ1-5
size: NA
V: TRBV21-1
D: NA
DNA: TGTGCCAGCAGCACCCAGCGGGCCCCTCCTTATAATCAGCCCCAGCATTTT
CDR3: CASSTQRAPPYNQPQHF

length: 15
J: TRBJ2-1
size: NA
V: TRBV30
D: NA
DNA: TGTGCCTGGAGTGTAACCTTTAGCTCCTACAATGAGCAGTTCTTC
CDR3: CAWSVTFSSYNEQFF

length: 14
J: TRBJ1-1
size: NA
V: TRBV5-1
D: NA
DNA: TGCGCCAGCAGCTTCTCGACAGCTAACACTGAAGCTTTCTTT
CDR3: CASSFSTANTEAFF

length: 15
J: TRBJ1-3
size: NA
V: TRBV9
D: NA
DNA: TGTGCCAGCAGCGTAGATCCCAGCTCTGGAAACACCATATATTTT
CDR3: CASSVDPSSGNTIYF

length: 14
J: TRBJ1-1
size: few
V: TRBV11-2
D: NA
DNA: TGTGCCAGCAGCTTAGCTACAGGGTACACTGAAGCTTTCTTT
CDR3: CASSLATGYTEAFF

length: 14
J: TRBJ2-3
size: NA
V: TRBV7-8
D: TRBD2
DNA: TGTGCCAGCAGCTTAGAAGCGGGGGCTGGGGGGCAGTATTTT
CDR3: CASSLEAGAGGQYF

length: 17
J: TRBJ2-1
size: NA
V: TRBV5-1
D: NA
DNA: TGCGCCAGCAGCTTGTATACCGGGAGAGTCCCCTACAATGAGCAGTTCTTC
CDR3: CASSLYTGRVPYNEQFF

length: 16
J: TRBJ1-5
size: NA
V: TRBV18
D: TRBD1
DNA: TGTGCCAGCTCGCCCGGGACAGGGTTTAGCAATCAGCCCCAGCATTTT
CDR3: CASSPGTGFSNQPQHF

length: 15
J: TRBJ2-7
size: many
V: TRBV3-1/TRBV3-2
D: NA
DNA: TGTGCCAGCAGCCAAGTTGGAGTGCGGTCCTACGAGCAGTACTTC
CDR3: CASSQVGVRSYEQYF

length: 15
J: TRBJ1-1
size: NA
V: TRBV19
D: TRBD1
DNA: TGTGCCAGTAGTAGGACAGGGGCTCTGAACACTGAAGCTTTCTTT
CDR3: CASSRTGALNTEAFF

length: 12
J: TRBJ1-1
size: few
V: TRBV5-6
D: NA
DNA: TGTGCCAGCAGCTCCCTGGACTTTGAAGCTTTCTTT
CDR3: CASSSLDFEAFF

length: 13
J: TRBJ1-2
size: NA
V: TRBV19
D: NA
DNA: TGTGCCAGGCCCCGGGGGAGGGGGAGCGGCTACACCTTC
CDR3: CARPRGRGSGYTF

length: 13
J: TRBJ2-1
size: NA
V: TRBV7-3
D: TRBD2
DNA: TGTGCCAGCAGCCTGGGACTAGAGGGTGAGCAGTTCTTC
CDR3: CASSLGLEGEQFF

length: 15
J: TRBJ1-3
size: NA
V: TRBV9
D: NA
DNA: TGTGCCAGCAGCGTAGCCGGGGTAACTGGAAACACCATATATTTT
CDR3: CASSVAGVTGNTIYF

length: 13
J: TRBJ1-1
size: NA
V: TRBV5-8
D: NA
DNA: TGTGCCAGCAGCTTGGGGTGGGCTACTGAAGCTTTCTTT
CDR3: CASSLGWATEAFF

length: 12
J: TRBJ2-7
size: NA
V: TRBV28
D: NA
DNA: TGTGCCAGCGGGGGGGCCTCCTACGAGCAGTACTTC
CDR3: CASGGASYEQYF

length: 15
J: TRBJ2-4
size: NA
V: TRBV18
D: TRBD2
DNA: TGTGCCAGCTCACCTAGGACTAGGCCTGGGGACATTCAGTACTTC
CDR3: CASSPRTRPGDIQYF

length: 15
J: TRBJ1-1
size: NA
V: TRBV4-1
D: NA
DNA: TGCGCCAGCAGCCAAGATAGACACCTGAACACTGAAGCTTTCTTT
CDR3: CASSQDRHLNTEAFF

length: 15
J: TRBJ1-2
size: once
V: TRBV10-2
D: TRBD1
DNA: TGCGCCAGCAGTGACCCGGGACAGGGGGCTGATGGCTACACCTTC
CDR3: CASSDPGQGADGYTF

length: 16
J: TRBJ1-1
size: NA
V: TRBV7-9
D: TRBD1
DNA: TGTGCCAGCAGCTCTGGGACAGGGGGCGTGGACACTGAAGCTTTCTTT
CDR3: CASSSGTGGVDTEAFF

length: 15
J: TRBJ1-1
size: few
V: TRBV5-1
D: TRBD1
DNA: TGCGCCAGCAGCCTCCAGGGGGCCCGGTTGACTGAAGCTTTCTTT
CDR3: CASSLQGARLTEAFF

length: 11
J: TRBJ1-5
size: NA
V: TRBV27
D: NA
DNA: TGTGCCAGCAGTTCCAGTGGCCCCCAGCATTTT
CDR3: CASSSSGPQHF

length: 14
J: TRBJ1-2
size: few
V: TRBV11-2
D: NA
DNA: TGTGCCAGCAGAAAGATTTCGGACAGCTATGGCTACACCTTC
CDR3: CASRKISDSYGYTF

length: 12
J: TRBJ1-4
size: NA
V: TRBV30
D: NA
DNA: TGTGCCTGGAGTAAAGGAGATGAAAAACTGTTTTTT
CDR3: CAWSKGDEKLFF

length: 15
J: TRBJ1-2
size: once
V: TRBV11-2
D: TRBD1
DNA: TGTGCCAGCAGCTCATCCTGGACAGGCTCCTATGGCTACACCTTC
CDR3: CASSSSWTGSYGYTF

length: 16
J: TRBJ1-3
size: NA
V: TRBV18
D: NA
DNA: TGTGCCAGCTCACCATTTTATGAGGGTAGACGAAACACCATATATTTT
CDR3: CASSPFYEGRRNTIYF

length: 13
J: TRBJ2-1
size: NA
V: TRBV19
D: NA
DNA: TGTGCCAGTAGTATGGGCCTCGACAATGAGCAGTTCTTC
CDR3: CASSMGLDNEQFF

length: 14
J: TRBJ1-6
size: NA
V: TRBV28
D: TRBD1
DNA: TGTGCCAGCAGTTTAGTACAGGGGAATTCACCCCTCCACTTT
CDR3: CASSLVQGNSPLHF

length: 14
J: TRBJ1-2
size: once
V: TRBV10-3
D: TRBD1
DNA: TGTGCCATCATCTCCGGGACAGGGGTGGATGGCTACACCTTC
CDR3: CAIISGTGVDGYTF

length: 12
J: TRBJ2-7
size: once
V: TRBV5-6
D: NA
DNA: TGTGCCAGCAGCTTGGCAGGGTTCGAGCAGTACTTC
CDR3: CASSLAGFEQYF

length: 16
J: TRBJ1-5
size: NA
V: TRBV27
D: NA
DNA: TGTGCCAGCAGTTCGGGATCCTCTCATAGCAATCAGCCCCAGCATTTT
CDR3: CASSSGSSHSNQPQHF

length: 13
J: TRBJ1-2
size: NA
V: TRBV24-1
D: NA
DNA: TGTGCCACCAGTGATGGAGTCAACTATGGCTACACCTTC
CDR3: CATSDGVNYGYTF

length: 15
J: TRBJ1-5
size: NA
V: TRBV19
D: TRBD1
DNA: TGTGCCAGTACCCCGGGACAGGGGGCCCGTCAGCCCCAGCATTTT
CDR3: CASTPGQGARQPQHF